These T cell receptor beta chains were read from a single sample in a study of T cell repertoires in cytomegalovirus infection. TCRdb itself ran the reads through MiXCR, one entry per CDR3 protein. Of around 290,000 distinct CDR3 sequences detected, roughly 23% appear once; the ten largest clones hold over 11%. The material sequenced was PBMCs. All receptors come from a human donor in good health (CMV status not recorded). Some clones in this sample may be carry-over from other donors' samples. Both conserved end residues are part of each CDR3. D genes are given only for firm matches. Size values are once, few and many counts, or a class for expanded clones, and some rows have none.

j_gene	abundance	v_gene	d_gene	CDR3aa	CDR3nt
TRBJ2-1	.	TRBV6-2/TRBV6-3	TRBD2	CASSLTSGGAGEQFF	TGTGCCAGCAGTTTAACTAGCGGAGGGGCGGGTGAGCAGTTCTTC
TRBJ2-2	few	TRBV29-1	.	CSVVLTVLGELFF	TGCAGCGTTGTCTTAACCGTCTTAGGGGAGCTGTTTTTT
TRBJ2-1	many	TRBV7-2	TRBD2	CASSLGLAVSSYNEQFF	TGTGCCAGCAGCTTAGGACTAGCGGTCAGCTCCTACAATGAGCAGTTCTTC
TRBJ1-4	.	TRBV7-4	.	CASSRFATNEKLFF	TGTGCCAGCAGCCGGTTCGCAACTAATGAAAAACTGTTTTTT
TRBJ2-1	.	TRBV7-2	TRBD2	CASRKEREKNEQFF	TGTGCCAGCAGAAAGGAGCGGGAGAAGAATGAGCAGTTCTTC
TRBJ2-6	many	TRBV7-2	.	CASSPTVLSGANVLTF	TGTGCCAGCAGCCCCACGGTCCTCTCTGGGGCCAACGTCCTGACTTTC
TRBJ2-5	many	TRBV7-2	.	CASSFGSREETQYF	TGTGCCAGCAGCTTCGGCAGCAGGGAAGAGACCCAGTACTTC
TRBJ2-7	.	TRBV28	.	CASRTAYEQYF	TGTGCCAGCAGGACAGCCTACGAGCAGTACTTC
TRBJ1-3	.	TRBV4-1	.	CASSPGGTPNSGNTIYF	TGCGCCAGCAGCCCAGGCGGGACACCCAACTCTGGAAACACCATATATTTT
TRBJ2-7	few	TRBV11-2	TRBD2	CASRIAGGYYEQYF	TGTGCCAGCAGGATAGCGGGGGGCTATTACGAGCAGTACTTC
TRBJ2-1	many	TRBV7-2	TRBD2	CASRAPGLAGGPNEQFF	TGTGCCAGCAGAGCTCCGGGACTAGCGGGAGGGCCCAATGAGCAGTTCTTC
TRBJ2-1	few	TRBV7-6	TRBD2	CASSLALAGSDEQFF	TGTGCCAGCAGCTTAGCACTAGCGGGGTCCGATGAGCAGTTCTTC
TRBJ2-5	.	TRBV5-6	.	CASSWETETQYF	TGTGCCAGCAGCTGGGAGACTGAGACCCAGTACTTC
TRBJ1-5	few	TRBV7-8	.	CASSSYRVPGSNQPQHF	TGTGCCAGCAGCTCTTACCGCGTACCCGGTAGCAATCAGCCCCAGCATTTT
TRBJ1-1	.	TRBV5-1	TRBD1	CASSWTGSGDEAFF	TGCGCCAGCAGCTGGACAGGGTCAGGGGATGAAGCTTTCTTT
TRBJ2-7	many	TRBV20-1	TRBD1	CSALSQGFPYEQYF	TGCAGTGCTCTCTCACAGGGGTTCCCCTACGAGCAGTACTTC
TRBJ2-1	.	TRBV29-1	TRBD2	CSVVPSGKSEQFF	TGCAGCGTTGTCCCTAGCGGGAAATCTGAGCAGTTCTTC
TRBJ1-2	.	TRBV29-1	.	CSVEDEVYGYTF	TGCAGCGTTGAAGATGAGGTCTATGGCTACACCTTC
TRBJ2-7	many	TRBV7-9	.	CASSQGLQSYEQYF	TGTGCCAGCAGCCAGGGACTTCAATCGTACGAGCAGTACTTC
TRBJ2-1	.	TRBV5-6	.	CASSLFYGEQFF	TGTGCCAGCAGCTTGTTTTACGGTGAGCAGTTCTTC
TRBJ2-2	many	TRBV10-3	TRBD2	CAISDQAGGQPFSTGELFF	TGTGCCATCAGTGATCAGGCGGGGGGGCAGCCTTTCTCAACCGGGGAGCTGTTTTTT
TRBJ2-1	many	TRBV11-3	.	CASSLSGGAQFF	TGTGCCAGCAGCTTATCCGGGGGCGCGCAGTTCTTC
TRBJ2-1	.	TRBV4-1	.	CASSQAGTRWLGQFF	TGCGCCAGCAGCCAAGCCGGGACTCGCTGGTTGGGGCAGTTCTTC
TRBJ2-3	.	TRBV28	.	CASSLPTGTDTQYF	TGTGCCAGCAGTCTCCCGACAGGCACAGATACGCAGTATTTT
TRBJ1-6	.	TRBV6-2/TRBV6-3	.	CASSYVSGRRSPLHF	TGTGCCAGCAGTTACGTTTCGGGAAGAAGATCACCCCTCCACTTT
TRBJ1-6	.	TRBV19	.	CASSMMGSSPLHF	TGTGCCAGTAGTATGATGGGGAGTTCACCCCTCCACTTT
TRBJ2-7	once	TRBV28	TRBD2	CASRETSGTAYEQYF	TGTGCCAGCAGGGAGACTAGCGGGACTGCTTACGAGCAGTACTTC
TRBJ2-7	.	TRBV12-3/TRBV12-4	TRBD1	CASSTRTGVTYEQYF	TGTGCCAGCAGTACCCGGACAGGGGTAACCTACGAGCAGTACTTC
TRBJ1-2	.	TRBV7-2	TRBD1	CASSLVRVQGANYGYTF	TGTGCCAGCAGCTTAGTAAGGGTCCAGGGGGCGAACTATGGCTACACCTTC
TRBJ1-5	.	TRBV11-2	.	CASSPGMGQPQHF	TGTGCCAGCAGCCCAGGGATGGGACAGCCCCAGCATTTT
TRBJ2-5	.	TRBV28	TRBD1	CASSLPGQGAETQYF	TGTGCCAGCAGTTTACCGGGACAGGGGGCAGAGACCCAGTACTTC
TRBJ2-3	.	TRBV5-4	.	CASSFAGGGDTQYF	TGTGCCAGCAGCTTTGCAGGCGGAGGAGATACGCAGTATTTT
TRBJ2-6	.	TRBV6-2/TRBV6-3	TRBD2	CASSYPGGGRLAGANVLTF	TGTGCCAGCAGTTACCCCGGCGGGGGGCGGCTTGCTGGGGCCAACGTCCTGACTTTC
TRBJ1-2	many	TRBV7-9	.	CASSLAGTRYGYTF	TGTGCCAGCAGCTTAGCCGGGACACGCTATGGCTACACCTTC
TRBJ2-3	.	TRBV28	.	CASSSPSTLVTDTQYF	TGTGCCAGCAGCTCTCCCTCAACCCTTGTCACAGATACGCAGTATTTT
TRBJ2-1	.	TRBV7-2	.	CASSSLGGYNEQFF	TGTGCCAGCAGCTCCCTTGGAGGGTACAATGAGCAGTTCTTC
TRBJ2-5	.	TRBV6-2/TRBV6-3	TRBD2	CASSSGGRTAQETQYF	TGTGCCAGCAGTTCGGGAGGGCGGACAGCCCAAGAGACCCAGTACTTC
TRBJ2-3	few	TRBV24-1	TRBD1	CATSDRGDRSTDTQYF	TGTGCCACCAGTGATAGGGGGGACAGGAGCACAGATACGCAGTATTTT